This paragraph covers one T cell receptor beta chain sequence. Its antigen is undetermined. Clones were read by immunoSEQ multiplex PCR, and TCRdb kept only the in-frame ones, dropping some. The table includes about 75,000 clones, roughly 85% detected once. CDR1 and CDR2 (germline): KGHSH, LQKENI. J lost 3 bases, V lost 2 bases, and 11 bases had no gene match. The CDR3 extends over 18 amino acids. The memory T cells were sequenced right after ex vivo isolation, without culture. These data are taken from a study of CD4 T cell repertoires in COVID-19. Study overall: Other coronavirus spike proteins restimulated relabeled CFSE-low cells expanded with IL-2 for 10 days.

General observations from the study: Suggested intraclonal diversification: top SARS-CoV-2-reactive clonotypes appeared in two or three memory subsets. SARS-CoV and/or HKU1 spike cultures shared between 7 and 25% of SARS-CoV-2 clonotypes.

Here the sequenced sample was CD4+ T cells from peripheral blood, taken after recovery from COVID-19. This receptor was obtained from a human donor who had COVID-19. This chain connects TRBV18 to TRBJ1-3; 9 nucleotides agree with TRBD1. CDR3: CASSPNILQGASGNTIYF. CDR3 DNA: TGTGCCAGCTCACCAAATATCTTACAGGGGGCGAGTGGAAACACCATATATTTT.